This TCR beta chain was documented in a study of shared clonotypes between healthy human individuals (TCRdb year 2020). Turning to the overall study: A few men and a couple of women, aged 18 to 49 years, made up the cohort. For each donor, three plates each were used for CD4 naive and CD4 memory, two plates were used for CD8 naive, and one plate was used for CD8 memory. To increase sequencing depth and limit assay-specific biases, different laboratories used diverse techniques to prepare libraries and sequence TCR repertoires. Each donor's leukapheresis produced roughly between roughly 0.85 and 9.5 billion PBMCs. Blood TCR repertoires of five healthy adults were deeply sequenced to estimate repertoire size and the extent of clonotype sharing between individuals.

In regard to this clone: The antigen it recognizes is unknown. Base qualities are not recorded, but no much larger clone differs from it by a single base.

Between the V and J ends, shortened by 0 bases and 6 bases respectively, the junction contains 12 bases. CDR1 is given as SGHDN and CDR2 as FVKESK, both from the germline V gene. From the cysteine up to the phenylalanine, the CDR3 has a length of 14 residues. Only the CDR3 DNA stays, 42 bases, in frame from base 1. The donors were healthy, HIV-negative adults who had no recently reported acute infections or vaccinations. All donors were Caucasian adults living in Nashville, Tennessee, USA. CD4+ T cells were enriched through magnetic negative selection, after which naive cells were positively selected on CD45RA and the remaining negative fraction served as the memory subset. Blood was collected by leukapheresis, and PBMCs were isolated by Ficoll-Histopaque density gradient centrifugation and then cryopreserved in liquid nitrogen vapor phase. Analytical flow cytometry was used to check the purity and quantity of every magnetically sorted T cell population. From each sorted fraction, genomic DNA was isolated and quantified by UV absorbance on a Nanodrop 2000c.

Using the deep immunoSEQ assay, multiplex PCR amplified TCR CDR3 regions from genomic DNA. Extracted genomic DNA from each cell subset was distributed evenly across all wells of several immunoSEQ 96-well plates, and each plate was treated as a replicate. For sorted subsets, about 210 ng of genomic DNA, equivalent to tens of thousands of T cell genomes, went into each replicate PCR. The purified libraries were quantified using a Qubit 3.0 fluorometer, sized with a Bioanalyzer 2100, and then quantified again using the KAPA Library Quantification kit. A separate single-read 150-cycle Illumina NextSeq 550 flow cell was used to sequence each immunoSEQ 96-well plate. Turning to the authors' computational methods: The immunoSEQ output contained only junctional sequences without quality scores, so filtering could not match that applied to full-length reads. To assign V/J genes and CDR3, sequences were annotated using PyIR, a Python wrapper for IgBLAST v1.9, with IMGT germline references. Reads were removed for weak V/J assignments (E-value above 1e-6), missing CDR3, stop codons, out-of-frame junctions, or ambiguous translated residues. A V3J clonotype was defined by an identical inferred V gene, J gene, and CDR3 amino acid sequence. The percentage overlap between two repertoires was calculated by dividing the number of shared unique clonotypes by the size of the smaller repertoire. Three approaches were used to assess repertoire richness: RTK rarefaction, the Chao1 estimator, and Recon v2.1 estimates of unobserved clonotypes. OLGA was used to compute generation probabilities for all TCRbeta clonotypes that the gDNA method yielded from four donors. The immuneACCESS repertoire file appears here via TCRdb, limited to in-frame rearrangements. These files lack a portion of the clones; in checked studies, under half of the deficit traces to unresolved V genes, and the cause of the others is not known. The V and J calls and the clone size are those of that table, but D and trimming were determined from the DNA. Present in this sample are about 670,000 clones, about 78% of which were seen just once. Around 1.8% of the sample belongs to the ten largest clones.

Paper-wide results and their limitations: When a handful of donors were compared, the shared fraction of clonotypes was 5% to 6.5% for naive CD4, 3% to 4% for naive CD8, 2% to 2.5% for memory CD4, and 0.35% to 0.4% for memory CD8. Pairwise subsampling led to the expectation that sequencing depth would affect the degree of clonotype sharing among donors. Higher generation probabilities were observed for clonotypes shared by all four sorted-subset donors than for non-shared clonotypes. Incomplete sequencing was indicated by rarefaction of sorted-subset datasets, despite the large sequencing depth. Sampling was limited to blood, and TCR repertoires in tissue likely differ from TCR repertoires in blood. The small number of donors limited the genetic and exposure-history diversity represented. Larger estimated clonotype richness was generally found for naive subsets than for memory subsets.

The sequenced material came from memory CD4+ T cells sorted from blood. The cell subset or site tag for this specimen amounts to: CD45RA-negative fraction. Recombination joined TRBV14 with TRBJ2-7; no D gene is confidently identified. The clonotype originates from a woman aged 25 to 39 in good health. The CDR3 loop reads CASSQDRWFREQYF. In nucleotide form, the sequence is TGTGCCAGCAGCCAAGATAGATGGTTTCGCGAGCAGTACTTC.